A single sample is the source of the 12 T cell receptor beta chains below, sequenced in a study of radiation and T cells in renal cell carcinoma. The time point is: blood 4 weeks post-SBRT, at nephrectomy. Treatment defined: 15 Gy SBRT to primary tumor, nephrectomy 4 weeks later. Clones were read by immunoSEQ multiplex PCR, and TCRdb kept only the in-frame ones, dropping some. In the table there are about 74,000 clones, 80% to 90% of which are singletons. Sequencing used blood, obtained from a patient whose treatment included radiotherapy and nephrectomy. These receptors were collected from a woman in her 70s with renal cell carcinoma.

There are a few counts of this clone. The chain links TRBV28 to TRBJ1-3; D might be TRBD1 (5 bases). CDR1 and CDR2 (germline): MDHEN, SYDVKM. The CDR3 consists of 15 residues. The germline V and J ends were trimmed by 6 bases and 4 bases, with 16 bases remaining between them. CDR3 protein: CASSTVGGAGNTIYF. CDR3 DNA sequence: TGTGCCAGCAGCACTGTGGGGGGAGCAGGAAACACCATATATTTT.

The CDR3 DNA is TGTGCCAGCAGCTTAAGCTTTAACACCGGGGAGCTGTTTTTT. Protein product: CASSLSFNTGELFF. The chain uses TRBV7-3 and TRBJ2-2; the D is unclear. CDR1 SGHTA and CDR2 FQGTGA come from the germline V gene. Trimming took 1 base from V and 2 from J, leaving 5 bases between them. This CDR3 region has 14 residues.

This sequence joins TRBV9 and TRBJ2-3, with a possible D match to TRBD2 (6 bases). CDR1 is SGDLS, CDR2 YYNGEE, per germline. The CDR3 runs to 16 residues. V was clipped by 0 bases and J by 5 bases, with 16 bases between them. Written as DNA, the CDR3 is TGTGCCAGCAGCGTAGGTAGGGCGGGACCTATAGATACGCAGTATTTT. Its translation is CASSVGRAGPIDTQYF.

The chain is built from TRBV27 and TRBJ1-2, with D hard to call. The germline V gene encodes CDR1 MNHEY and CDR2 SMNVEV (reference sequence). Trimming stripped 3 bases from V and 5 bases from J, with 13 bases between. This CDR3 has 14 amino acids. The CDR3 spells CASSFLPGGYGYTF. DNA of the CDR3: TGTGCCAGCAGTTTTCTCCCAGGCGGGTATGGCTACACCTTC.

This chain links TRBV11-3 with TRBJ2-1; D is undetermined. CDR1 is SGHNT, CDR2 YENEEA, per germline. Between the trimmed V and J ends, which lost 4 bases and 10 bases, there was a span of 11 bases. This CDR3 has 12 residues. CDR3 region: CASSSTWPEQFF. The CDR3 DNA reads TGTGCCAGCAGCTCTACGTGGCCGGAGCAGTTCTTC.

The chain couples TRBV1 to TRBJ2-3; TRBD2, the table's D call, was not compared with the DNA. TRBV1 is reported as a pseudogene. This CDR3 comprises 18 residues. CDR3 sequence: CTSSRDIPLRGAGDTQYF. CDR3 in DNA: TGCACCAGCAGCCGCGACATCCCGCTGCGGGGGGCGGGGGATACGCAGTATTTT.

With regard to this clone: Other DNA variants within this sample encode the same CDR3. The chain has TRBV4-3 and TRBJ1-3, with D perhaps matching TRBD1 (5 bases). CDR1 is LGHNA, CDR2 YSLEER, per germline. Trimming shortened V by 4 bases and J by 2 bases, and 9 bases separated the two germline ends. The length of the CDR3 is 14 residues. The CDR3 protein is CASSPGLAGNTIYF. The CDR3 DNA follows: TGCGCCAGCAGCCCAGGGCTTGCTGGAAACACCATATATTTT.

The chain carries TRBV11-2 and TRBJ1-4; D perhaps matches TRBD1 (6 bases). The ends were cut back, 1 base at V and 7 bases at J, with 10 bases in the middle. The CDR3 consists of 14 residues. Germline V gene lookup returns CDR1 SGHAT and CDR2 FQNNGV. CDR3 nucleotides: TGTGCCAGCAGCTTAGCAGGGGATCGTGAAAAACTGTTTTTT. Protein sequence: CASSLAGDREKLFF.

The chain employs TRBV28 and TRBJ1-2; D is uncertain. Looked up from germline, CDR1 is MDHEN and CDR2 is SYDVKM. The CDR3 sequence is 13 residues long. V was trimmed by 6 bases and J by 9 bases, leaving 17 bases between them. CDR3 sequence reads: CASSPRGPSRYTF. The CDR3 DNA reads TGTGCCAGCAGCCCCCGGGGTCCCTCGCGCTACACCTTC.

V gene TRBV7-9 combines with J gene TRBJ2-7, with D maybe TRBD1 (6 bases). Trimming removed 1 base from V and 7 bases from J, with 14 bases in between. The CDR3 covers 14 residues. The V gene's germline CDR1 is SEHNR and CDR2 FQNEAQ (reference sequence). The CDR3 is CASSLGQAYREQYF. DNA of the CDR3: TGTGCCAGCAGCTTAGGACAGGCCTATCGGGAGCAGTACTTC.

V is TRBV30 and J is TRBJ1-3; maybe TRBD1 (5 bases). The V gene's germline CDR1 is GTSNPN and CDR2 SVGIG (reference sequence). The CDR3 runs 15 residues. V was pared by 3 bases and J by 0 bases, with 12 bases between. Here the CDR3 DNA reads TGTGCCTGGAGGGGGACGTCAAGCTCTGGAAACACCATATATTTT. It translates to CAWRGTSSSGNTIYF.

This clone turned up a few times. The chain recombines TRBV29-1 with TRBJ2-1; 9 bases are a match to TRBD2. Germline CDR1 SQVTM, CDR2 ANQGSEA. The CDR3 totals 17 residues. Unmatched junction bases numbered 25, after V lost 7 bases and J lost 12 bases. CDR3 sequence: CSAPGAGGLLTLKGQFF. The CDR3 nucleotides are TGCAGCGCCCCCGGGGCGGGGGGGCTCCTGACCCTAAAAGGGCAGTTCTTC.